This T cell receptor beta chain was observed in a study of shared clonotypes between healthy human individuals. Study details: Per donor, CD8 memory used one plate, CD8 naive used two, CD4 memory used three and CD4 naive used three.

CDR1 is LNHDA, CDR2 SQIVND, per germline (reference sequence). The CDR3 totals 15 residues. With 5 bases clipped from V and 0 bases from J, the junction kept 4 bases outside the gene matches. A note on this clone: Its antigen is unidentified.

A deep-level run was used for the assay. This table comes from immunoSEQ multiplex PCR, and its TCRdb copy is limited to in-frame clones, with some not included. The table shows more than 2 million clones, with over 85% occurring only once. Study findings and constraints: Represented diversity, genetic and exposure-history alike, was limited by few donors. Larger estimated richness was generally seen in naive subsets than in memory subsets.

Terminally differentiated effector memory CD45RA+ cells were left out of the naive CD8 fraction, which was CD45RO-negative and positively selected for CCR7. Specimen: naive CD8+ T cells sorted from blood. The V gene is TRBV19, the J gene TRBJ1-5; 7 bases match TRBD1. This clonotype was obtained from a man aged 18 to 35 in good health. CDR3 coding DNA: TGTGCCAGTAGTCCGGACAGGTATAGCAATCAGCCCCAGCATTTT. Its protein is CASSPDRYSNQPQHF.